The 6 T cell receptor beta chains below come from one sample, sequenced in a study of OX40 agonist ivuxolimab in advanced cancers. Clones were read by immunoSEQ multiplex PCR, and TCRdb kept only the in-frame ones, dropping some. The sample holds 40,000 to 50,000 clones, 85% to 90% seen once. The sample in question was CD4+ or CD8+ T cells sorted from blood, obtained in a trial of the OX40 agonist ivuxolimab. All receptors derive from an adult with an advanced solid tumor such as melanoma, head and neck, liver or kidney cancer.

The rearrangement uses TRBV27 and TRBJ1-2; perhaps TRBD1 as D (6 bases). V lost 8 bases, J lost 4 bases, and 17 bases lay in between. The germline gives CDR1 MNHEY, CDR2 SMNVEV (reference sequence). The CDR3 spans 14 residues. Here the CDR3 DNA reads TGTGCCAGCTCTCGACAGGTTGCAGGCTATGGCTACACCTTC. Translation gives CASSRQVAGYGYTF.

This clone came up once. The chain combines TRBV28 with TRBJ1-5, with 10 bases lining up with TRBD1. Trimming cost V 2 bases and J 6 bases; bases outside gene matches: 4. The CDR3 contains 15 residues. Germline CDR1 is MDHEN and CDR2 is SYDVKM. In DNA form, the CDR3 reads TGTGCCAGCAGTTTAAGAGGACAGGGGGGTCAGCCCCAGCATTTT. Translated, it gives CASSLRGQGGQPQHF. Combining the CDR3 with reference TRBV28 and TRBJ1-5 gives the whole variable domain DVKVTQSSRYLVKRTGEKVFLECVQDMDHENMFWYRQDPGLGLRLIYFSYDVKMKEKGDIPEGYSVSREKKERFSLILESASTNQTSMYLCASSLRGQGGQPQHFGDGTRLSIL.

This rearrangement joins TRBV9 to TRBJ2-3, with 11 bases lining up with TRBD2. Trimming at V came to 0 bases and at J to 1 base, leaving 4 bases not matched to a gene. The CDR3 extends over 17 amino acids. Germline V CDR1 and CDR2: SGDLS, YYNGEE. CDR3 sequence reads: CASSVGGSGRGTDTQYF. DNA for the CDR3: TGTGCCAGCAGCGTAGGTGGTAGCGGGAGGGGCACAGATACGCAGTATTTT.

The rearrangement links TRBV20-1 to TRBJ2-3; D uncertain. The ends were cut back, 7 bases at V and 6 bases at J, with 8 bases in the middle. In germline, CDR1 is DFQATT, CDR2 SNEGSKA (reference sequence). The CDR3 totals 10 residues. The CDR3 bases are TGCAGTGGTTTGGCGGATACGCAGTATTTT. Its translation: CSGLADTQYF.

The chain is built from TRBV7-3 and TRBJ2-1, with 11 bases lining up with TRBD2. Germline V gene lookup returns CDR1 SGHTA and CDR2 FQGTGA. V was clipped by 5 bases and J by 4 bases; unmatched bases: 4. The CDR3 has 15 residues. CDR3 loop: CASSPTSGSYNEQFF. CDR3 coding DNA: TGTGCCAGCAGCCCAACTAGCGGGAGTTACAATGAGCAGTTCTTC.

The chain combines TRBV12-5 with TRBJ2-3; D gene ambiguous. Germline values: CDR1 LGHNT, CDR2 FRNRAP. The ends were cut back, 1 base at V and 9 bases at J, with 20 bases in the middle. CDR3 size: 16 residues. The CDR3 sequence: CASGLAAEAPGITQYF. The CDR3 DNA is TGTGCTAGTGGTTTGGCGGCAGAGGCCCCAGGCATCACGCAGTATTTT.